Shown below are 8 T cell receptor beta chains from a single sample sequenced in a study of blood T cell repertoires in COVID-19. Only in-frame clones appear in the TCRdb table, and some are missing; sequencing was by immunoSEQ multiplex PCR. The table records fewer than 80,000 clones, around 90% of them present only once. The source material was peripheral blood. The receptor source for this set is a human donor in a cohort sampled during active COVID-19.

The V gene is TRBV28, the J gene TRBJ1-6; TRBD1 is a possible D gene (6 bases). The CDR3 extends over 15 amino acids. With 6 bases removed from V and 10 bases from J, the gap between germline ends came to 19 bases. Germline loops: CDR1 MDHEN, CDR2 SYDVKM. This CDR3 reads CASRASRGSGSPLHF. CDR3 DNA sequence: TGTGCCAGCAGGGCTTCGAGGGGGTCAGGGTCACCCCTCCACTTT.

The chain is built from TRBV24-1 and TRBJ2-3; maybe TRBD1 (5 bases). The ends were cut back, 3 bases at V and 4 bases at J, with 13 bases in the middle. CDR3 length equals 15 residues. Germline CDR1 reads KGHDR; CDR2 reads SFDVKD. The CDR3 coding sequence is TGTGCCACCAGTGATAAAGCAGGGATCGCAGATACGCAGTATTTT. As protein: CATSDKAGIADTQYF.

The chain employs TRBV10-3 and TRBJ1-2; 7 nucleotides match TRBD1. The germline V gene has CDR1 ENHRY and CDR2 SYGVKD. The V and J ends lost 6 bases and 4 bases, in that order; junction bases with no gene match: 5. This CDR3 has 13 amino acids. CDR3 nucleotides: TGTGCCATCAGCGACAGGGCTGGCTATGGCTACACCTTC. Its translation: CAISDRAGYGYTF.

The chain employs TRBV3-1 (or the pseudogene TRBV3-2) and TRBJ2-2; a possible D gene is TRBD2 (5 bases). V was trimmed by 6 bases and J by 6 bases, leaving 11 bases between them. The germline V gene has CDR1 LGHDT and CDR2 YNNKEL (reference sequence). This CDR3 has 13 residues. The CDR3 DNA reads as TGTGCCAGCAGAGACGCCGGGGCCGGGGAGCTGTTTTTT. Translating gives CASRDAGAGELFF.

The chain carries TRBV28 and TRBJ1-5, with TRBD1 matching 8 bases. The germline CDR1 and CDR2 sequences are MDHEN and SYDVKM. Germline trimming cut 4 bases from V and 0 bases from J; bases unmatched to any gene: 14. The length of the CDR3 is 19 residues. CDR3 amino acids: CASSSLGQGFILSNQPQHF. The CDR3 DNA reads TGTGCCAGCAGTTCCCTCGGACAGGGCTTTATCCTTAGCAATCAGCCCCAGCATTTT.

This clone has only one observation. This chain uses TRBV9 with TRBJ2-7; 11 nucleotides match TRBD2. The CDR3 consists of 15 residues. Germline V gives CDR1 SGDLS, CDR2 YYNGEE. With 4 bases clipped from V and 4 bases from J, the junction kept 7 bases outside the gene matches. The CDR3: CASSLQASGGYEQYF. In DNA, the CDR3 is TGTGCCAGCAGCCTCCAGGCTAGCGGGGGGTACGAGCAGTACTTC.

V and J are TRBV28 and TRBJ2-1; 8 nucleotides align to TRBD2. The germline V gene has CDR1 MDHEN and CDR2 SYDVKM. The CDR3 loop spans 12 amino acids. V shed 5 bases and J 16 bases; nucleotides not matched to a gene: 10. The CDR3 loop reads CASSRSGTRGFF. The CDR3 DNA follows: TGTGCCAGCAGTCGTTCCGGGACTAGAGGTTTCTTC.

The V gene is TRBV20-1, the J gene TRBJ1-2; the D gene is possibly TRBD1 (5 bases). Per the germline V gene, CDR1 is DFQATT and CDR2 is SNEGSKA (reference sequence). The CDR3 has 13 residues. The ends were cut back, 3 bases at V and 7 bases at J, with 15 bases in the middle. The CDR3 bases are TGCAGTGCTAGTGGGGGGAGCGGGCCTGGCTACACCTTC. It is translated as CSASGGSGPGYTF.